This T cell receptor beta chain was identified during a study of cytomegalovirus exposure and HLA in healthy donors. The primer mix had 60 Vbeta and 13 Jbeta primers. The data were produced by immunoSEQ multiplex PCR, yet TCRdb's version contains in-frame clones alone and is incomplete. This sample has 150,000 or so clones; approximately 80% occur once, and the top ten carry around 13%. V lost 4 bases to trimming and J lost 2 bases; unmatched junction nucleotides: 6. The germline V gene encodes CDR1 LGHNA and CDR2 YNFKEQ. This CDR3 spans 15 amino acids. The source is a man aged 25-40 years in good health and CMV-seropositive. The chain employs TRBV4-2 and TRBJ2-3; 7 bases align to TRBD2. The sequenced sample consisted of PBMCs. The CDR3 protein is CASSRTSSSTDTQYF. CDR3 coding DNA: TGTGCCAGCAGCCGGACTAGTTCCTCCACAGATACGCAGTATTTT.